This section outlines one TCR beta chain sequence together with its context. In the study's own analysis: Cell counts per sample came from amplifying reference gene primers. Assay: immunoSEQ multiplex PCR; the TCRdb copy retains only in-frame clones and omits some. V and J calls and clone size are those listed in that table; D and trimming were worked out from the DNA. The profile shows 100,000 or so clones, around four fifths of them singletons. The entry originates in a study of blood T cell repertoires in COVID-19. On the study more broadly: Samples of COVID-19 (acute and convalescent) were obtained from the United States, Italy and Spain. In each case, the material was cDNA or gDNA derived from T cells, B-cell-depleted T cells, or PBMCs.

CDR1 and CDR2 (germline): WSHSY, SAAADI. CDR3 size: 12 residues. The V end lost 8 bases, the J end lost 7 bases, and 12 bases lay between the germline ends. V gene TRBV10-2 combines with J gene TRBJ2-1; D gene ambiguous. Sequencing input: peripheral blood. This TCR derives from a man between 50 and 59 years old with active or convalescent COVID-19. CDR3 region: CASHLGSNEQFF. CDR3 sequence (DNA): TGCGCCAGCCACTTGGGCAGTAATGAGCAGTTCTTC.